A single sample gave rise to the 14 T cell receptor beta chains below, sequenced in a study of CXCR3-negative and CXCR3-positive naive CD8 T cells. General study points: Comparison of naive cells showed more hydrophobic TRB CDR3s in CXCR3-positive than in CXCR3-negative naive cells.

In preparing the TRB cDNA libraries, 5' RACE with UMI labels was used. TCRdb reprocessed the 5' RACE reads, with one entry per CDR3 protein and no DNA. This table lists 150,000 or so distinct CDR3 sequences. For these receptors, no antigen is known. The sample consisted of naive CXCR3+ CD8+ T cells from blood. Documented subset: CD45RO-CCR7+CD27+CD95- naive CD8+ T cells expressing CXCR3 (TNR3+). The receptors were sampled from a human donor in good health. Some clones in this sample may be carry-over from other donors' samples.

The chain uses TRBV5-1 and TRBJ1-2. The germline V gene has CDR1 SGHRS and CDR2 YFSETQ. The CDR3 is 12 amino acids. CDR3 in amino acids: CASSSGLMGYTF.

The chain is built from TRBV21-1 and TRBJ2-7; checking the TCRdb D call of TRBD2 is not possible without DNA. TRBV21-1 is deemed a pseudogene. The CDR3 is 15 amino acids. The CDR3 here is CASSIRGDSYYEQYF.

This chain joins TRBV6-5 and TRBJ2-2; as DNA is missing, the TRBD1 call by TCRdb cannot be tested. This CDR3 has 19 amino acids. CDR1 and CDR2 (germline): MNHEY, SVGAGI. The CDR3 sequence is CASSYSIGPGWAPTGELFF.

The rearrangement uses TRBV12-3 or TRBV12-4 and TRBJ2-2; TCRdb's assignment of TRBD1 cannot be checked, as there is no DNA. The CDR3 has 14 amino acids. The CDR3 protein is CASTWDRRGGELFF.

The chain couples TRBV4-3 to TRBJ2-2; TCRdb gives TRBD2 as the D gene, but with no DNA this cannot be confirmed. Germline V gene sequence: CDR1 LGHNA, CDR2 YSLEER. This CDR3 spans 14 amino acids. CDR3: CASSPYTSGGELFF.

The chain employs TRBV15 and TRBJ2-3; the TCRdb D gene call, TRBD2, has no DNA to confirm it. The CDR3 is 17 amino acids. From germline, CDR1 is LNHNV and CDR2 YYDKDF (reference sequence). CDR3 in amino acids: CATSRDSLLAVTDTQYF.

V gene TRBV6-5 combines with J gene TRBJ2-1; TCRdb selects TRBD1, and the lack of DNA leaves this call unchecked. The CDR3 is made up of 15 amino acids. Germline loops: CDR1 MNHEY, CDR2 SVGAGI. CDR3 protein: CASRHDKGDYNEQFF.

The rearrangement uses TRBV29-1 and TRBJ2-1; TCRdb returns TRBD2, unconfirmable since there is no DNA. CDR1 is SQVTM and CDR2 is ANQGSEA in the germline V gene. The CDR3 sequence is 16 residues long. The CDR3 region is CSVVSSGGRLYNEQFF.

CDR3 region: CAIRPPGGYGYTF. The chain carries TRBV10-3 and TRBJ1-2; TCRdb returns TRBD1, unconfirmable since there is no DNA. Germline V gives CDR1 ENHRY, CDR2 SYGVKD. This CDR3 is built from 13 residues.

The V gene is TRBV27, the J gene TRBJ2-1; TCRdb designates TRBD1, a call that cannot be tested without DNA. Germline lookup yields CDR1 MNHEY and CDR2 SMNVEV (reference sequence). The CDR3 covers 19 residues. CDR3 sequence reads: CASSLSVTGGYSSYNEQFF.

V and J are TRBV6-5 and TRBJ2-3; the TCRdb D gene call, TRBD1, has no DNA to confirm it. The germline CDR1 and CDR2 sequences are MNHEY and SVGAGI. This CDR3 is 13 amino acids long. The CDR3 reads CASGQGGTDTQYF.

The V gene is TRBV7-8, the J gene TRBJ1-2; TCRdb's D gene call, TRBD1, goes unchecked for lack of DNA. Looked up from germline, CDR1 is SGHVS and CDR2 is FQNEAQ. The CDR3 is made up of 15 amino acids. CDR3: CASSLGQSIFYGYTF.

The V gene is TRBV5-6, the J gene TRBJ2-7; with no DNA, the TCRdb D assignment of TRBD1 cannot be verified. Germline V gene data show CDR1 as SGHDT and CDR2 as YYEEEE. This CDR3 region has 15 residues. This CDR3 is CASSLTYRGLAEQYF.

The CDR3 region is CASNIIHEQFF. The V call is TRBV7-9, the J call TRBJ2-1. The CDR3 length is 11 residues. CDR1 is SEHNR and CDR2 is FQNEAQ in the germline V gene (reference sequence).